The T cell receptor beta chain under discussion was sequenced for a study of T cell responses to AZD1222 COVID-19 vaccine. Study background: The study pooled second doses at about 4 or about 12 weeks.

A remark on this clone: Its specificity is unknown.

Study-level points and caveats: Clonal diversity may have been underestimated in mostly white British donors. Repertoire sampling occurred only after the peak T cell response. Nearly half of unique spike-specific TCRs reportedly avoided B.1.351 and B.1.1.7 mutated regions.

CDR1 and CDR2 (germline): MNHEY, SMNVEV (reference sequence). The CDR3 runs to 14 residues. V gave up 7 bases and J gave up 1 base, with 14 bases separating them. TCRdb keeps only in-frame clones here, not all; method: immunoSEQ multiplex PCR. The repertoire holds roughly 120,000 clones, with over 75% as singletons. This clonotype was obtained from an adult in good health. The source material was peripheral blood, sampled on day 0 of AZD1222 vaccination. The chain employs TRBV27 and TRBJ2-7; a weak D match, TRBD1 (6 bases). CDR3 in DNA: TGTGCCAGCAAAGAGACAGGTTGGTCCTACGAGCAGTACTTC. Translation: CASKETGWSYEQYF.